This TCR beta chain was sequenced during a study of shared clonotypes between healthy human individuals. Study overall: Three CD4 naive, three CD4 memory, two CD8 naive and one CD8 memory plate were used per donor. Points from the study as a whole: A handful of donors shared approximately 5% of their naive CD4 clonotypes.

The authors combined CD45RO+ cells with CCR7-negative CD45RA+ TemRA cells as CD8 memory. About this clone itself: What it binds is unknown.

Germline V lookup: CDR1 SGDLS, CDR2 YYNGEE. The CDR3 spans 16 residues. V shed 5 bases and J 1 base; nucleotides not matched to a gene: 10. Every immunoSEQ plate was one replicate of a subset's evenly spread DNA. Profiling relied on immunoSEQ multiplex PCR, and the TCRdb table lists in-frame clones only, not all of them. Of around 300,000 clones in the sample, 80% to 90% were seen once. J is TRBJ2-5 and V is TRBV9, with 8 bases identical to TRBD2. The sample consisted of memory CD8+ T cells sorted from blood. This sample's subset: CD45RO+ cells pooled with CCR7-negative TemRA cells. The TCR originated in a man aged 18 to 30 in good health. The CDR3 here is CASSTGLASFQETQYF. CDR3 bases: TGTGCCAGCAGTACTGGACTAGCCAGTTTCCAAGAGACCCAGTACTTC.